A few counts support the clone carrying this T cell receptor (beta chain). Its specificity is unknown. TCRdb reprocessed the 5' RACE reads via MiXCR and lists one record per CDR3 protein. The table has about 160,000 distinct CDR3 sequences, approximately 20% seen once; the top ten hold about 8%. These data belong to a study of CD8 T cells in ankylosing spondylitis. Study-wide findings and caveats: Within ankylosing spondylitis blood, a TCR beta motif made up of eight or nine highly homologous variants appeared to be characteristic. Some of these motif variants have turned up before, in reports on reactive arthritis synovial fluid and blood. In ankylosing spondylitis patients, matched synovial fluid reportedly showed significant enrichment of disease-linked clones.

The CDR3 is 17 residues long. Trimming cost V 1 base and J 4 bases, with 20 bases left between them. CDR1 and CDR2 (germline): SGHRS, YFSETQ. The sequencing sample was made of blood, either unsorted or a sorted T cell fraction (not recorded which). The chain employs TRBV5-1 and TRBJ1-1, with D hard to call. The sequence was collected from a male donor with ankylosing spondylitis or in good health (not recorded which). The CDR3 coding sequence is TGCGCCAGCAGCTTGACCCAGGACGCGGCGATGGGCACTGAAGCTTTCTTT. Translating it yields CASSLTQDAAMGTEAFF.